This entry concerns a single TCR beta chain. This clonotype was seen at least ten times. Its antigen is not yet known. The record has no base qualities; no much larger clone is one base away. This entry belongs to a study of blood T cells in healthy people across ages (dated by TCRdb to the mid-2010s). Background on the whole study: In model experiments, template switching captured roughly one uniquely barcoded TCR beta cDNA molecule for every two T cells. The study measured age-related changes in TCR beta repertoire diversity using deep sequencing normalized with unique cDNA molecular identifiers. Four age groups were formed from the donors: young (average about 16 years), middle-aged (approximately 39), aged (62) and long-lived (82). To avoid experimental bias, donors of different ages were randomly spread across the sequencing lanes. Two additional independent replicas of 1 million unique cDNA reads from the same blood draw were analyzed for two donors (one aged 18 to 30 and one aged 80 or older). What the authors observed across the whole study: Since profiling was done on bulk unsorted PBMCs, naive and antigen-experienced compartments could not be conclusively compared. Observed TCR beta diversity per million T cells fell roughly linearly with age, and a significant reduction was already apparent by age about 38. The CMV infection status of donors was not known, potentially confounding age-related changes in expanded clonotypes. Total diversity estimates from one million sequenced T cells were considered lower bounds and underestimates. The long-lived group showed more naive CD4+ T cells, fewer expanded clones and increased TCR diversity than the aged group, suggesting age selection. A strong correlation was found between observed TCR beta diversity and the percentage of naive T cells measured by flow cytometry.

The CDR3 covers 16 residues, taking in both the cysteine and the phenylalanine. The retained sequence is limited to the CDR3, 48 bases, with the frame set at the first base. The CDR1 and CDR2 encoded by the germline V gene are SGHDN and FVKESK. Trimming at the junction amounts to 1 base on V and 1 base on J, and the germline ends lie 14 bases apart. To prepare the library, 5' RACE was applied. These reads were obtained on an Illumina HiSeq 2500. A second PCR of roughly 6 to 11 cycles was run with a J-beta primer mix and a sample-barcoded 5' primer. Each TCR beta cDNA molecule received a unique molecular identifier from a template-switch 5' adaptor carrying 12 random nucleotides. Each sample yielded at least 2.5 million CDR3-containing paired-end reads. All of the RNA was converted into first-strand cDNA using the Mint cDNA synthesis kit, with a TRBC-specific oligonucleotide serving as the primer. After uracil-DNA glycosylase treatment, a first 18-cycle PCR used universal primers M1SS and BC2_uni_R on all cDNA. Per the authors' processing: For normalization, 1 million high-quality reads, each with a distinct molecular identifier, were randomly selected from each sample. Reads sharing molecular identifiers were discarded rather than binned into consensus sequences. MiTCR, with a Q25 quality threshold and the strictest error-elimination algorithm, was used for CDR3 identification, clonotype clustering and error correction. A nonparametric unseen species model with Euler transformation was used to estimate a lower bound on total TCR beta diversity. TCRdb took the public reads, trimmed them with fastp at Q25, ran MiXCR for clone calling and kept in-frame beta chains. Here each entry gathers all rows of one CDR3 protein and keeps the most common genes and DNA. TCRdb, not the original authors, processed these V and J calls. This sample comprises hundreds of thousands of distinct CDR3 sequences, under 30% of them detected only once. Together, the top ten hold approximately 15% of the sample.

Donors were about 36 systemically healthy Caucasian individuals from Russia aged roughly 6 to 90 years. Each donor gave 8 to 10 milliliters of peripheral blood, drawn into EDTA-treated Vacutainer tubes. Ficoll-Paque density-gradient centrifugation was used to isolate PBMCs, with at least 6 million per sample. Trizol reagent was used to extract total RNA from PBMCs, with at least 6 micrograms per sample. Naive CD45RAhigh/CD27high T cell percentages were measured by flow cytometry on a PBMC aliquot from every donor. The sequenced material came from blood. The rearrangement combines TRBV14 with TRBJ2-7; the D gene is perhaps TRBD1, from 6 matching bases. This receptor was obtained from a woman older than 75 in good health. This receptor has the CDR3 CASSQVRTRGSYEQYF. The sequenced DNA: TGTGCCAGCAGCCAAGTGAGAACCAGGGGATCCTACGAGCAGTACTTC. Full variable domain (CDR3 extended with the reference TRBV14 and TRBJ2-7 proteins): EAGVTQFPSHSVIEKGQTVTLRCDPISGHDNLYWYRRVMGKEIKFLLHFVKESKQDESGMPNNRFLAERTGGTYSTLKVQPAELEDSGVYFCASSQVRTRGSYEQYFGPGTRLTVT.